This T cell receptor (beta chain) stems from a study of cytomegalovirus exposure and HLA in healthy donors. Points from the study as a whole: It was likely that a cluster of highly shared sequence variants was a sequencing artifact. Analysis was carried out at a later point, and it linked a missense DCLRE1C variant to TCR beta V- and J-gene trimming.

In nominal health when sampled, donors likely had unrecorded immune exposures nonetheless. Of note for this clone: Its specificity is unknown.

It was with 60 Vbeta and 13 Jbeta primers that the PCR ran. Clones were read by immunoSEQ multiplex PCR, and TCRdb kept only the in-frame ones, dropping some. There are approximately 140,000 clones in the sample; approximately 82% occur only once, and around 1.9% lies in the top ten. The germline V gene encodes CDR1 MDHEN and CDR2 SYDVKM. Between the trimmed V and J ends, which lost 8 bases and 4 bases, there was a span of 9 bases. The CDR3 has 11 residues. V and J are TRBV28 and TRBJ2-7; D perhaps matches TRBD2 (5 bases). The origin of this receptor is a woman in her thirties or forties in good health and CMV-seronegative. The material sequenced was PBMCs. The CDR3 DNA sequence: TGTGCCAGCGGGAGTGCTTACGAGCAGTACTTC. Translation: CASGSAYEQYF.